This entry is about one T cell receptor beta chain. This entry comes from a study of blood T cell repertoires in COVID-19. Study background: Specimens from acute and convalescent COVID-19 originated in the United States, Italy and Spain. PBMCs, B-cell-depleted T cells, or T cells provided the cDNA or gDNA that made up the material.

Germline trimming cut 2 bases from V and 4 bases from J; bases unmatched to any gene: 4. This CDR3 is 14 amino acids long. Germline assignment: CDR1 MNHEY and CDR2 SVGAGI. Original handling: Amplification of reference gene primers provided the estimated nucleated cell counts. This table comes from immunoSEQ multiplex PCR, and its TCRdb copy is limited to in-frame clones, with some not included. V and J calls and clone size are as listed in that table; D and trimming were resolved from the DNA. The repertoire consists of about 140,000 clones, with approximately 86% occurring once and the leading ten covering 5.4%.

The sample taken for sequencing was peripheral blood. The sequence was collected from a human donor in a cohort sampled during active COVID-19. V usage is TRBV6-5 and J usage is TRBJ2-5; 7 positions agree with TRBD1. CDR3 in amino acids: CASSYQAGGETQYF. The CDR3 DNA reads TGTGCCAGCAGTTACCAGGCAGGGGGAGAGACCCAGTACTTC.